The next 25 T cell receptor beta chains were all read from a single sample in a study of post-analysis software for immune sequencing data. Study-level results: Five or six TRBV segments were significantly more frequent in patients than in controls. TRBV5-6, TRBV5-1 and TRBV20-1 were among these segments.

The antigens these receptors bind are not known. Researchers reported that TCR beta cDNA libraries carried unique molecular identifiers. TCRdb used MiXCR to reprocess the PCR reads, holding one entry per CDR3 protein. The sample contains a few hundred thousand distinct CDR3 sequences, approximately 38% of which appear only once. The source material was blood. The receptors stem from a girl between 10 and 17 years old with multiple sclerosis.

Worth noting for this clonotype: A junction boundary mismatches the germline segment, possibly from a read error. This chain links TRBV7-7 with TRBJ2-1; 9 bases line up with TRBD2. The CDR3 runs 16 residues. CDR1 and CDR2 from the germline V gene are SSHAT and FNYEAQ (reference sequence). The CDR3: CASSPGTSRGGNEQFF. The DNA for the CDR3 is TGTGCTAGCAGCCCGGGGACTAGCCGGGGCGGGAATGAGCAGTTCTTC.

For the CDR3, the DNA is TGCGCCAGCAGCCCGGCGGGACAGGCATCCTACGAGCAGTACTTC. Translation: CASSPAGQASYEQYF. The V gene is TRBV5-1, the J gene TRBJ2-7; TRBD1 agrees at 8 bases. Unmatched junction bases numbered 7, after V lost 4 bases and J lost 1 base. Germline-derived CDR1 and CDR2 are SGHRS and YFSETQ. The CDR3 consists of 15 residues.

The chain employs TRBV9 and TRBJ1-1; 7 nucleotides align to TRBD1. Looked up from germline, CDR1 is SGDLS and CDR2 is YYNGEE. Germline trimming cut 1 base from V and 9 bases from J; bases unmatched to any gene: 9. This CDR3 is 14 amino acids long. CDR3 protein: CASSVYETGLKAFF. The CDR3 bases are TGTGCCAGCAGCGTATATGAGACAGGGTTAAAAGCTTTCTTT. Filled out from reference TRBV9 and TRBJ1-1, the complete variable domain reads DSGVTQTPKHLITATGQRVTLRCSPRSGDLSVYWYQQSLDQGLQFLIQYYNGEERAKGNILERFSAQQFPDLHSELNLSSLELGDSALYFCASSVYETGLKAFFGQGTRLTVV.

The chain carries TRBV29-1 and TRBJ2-4, with D tentatively TRBD1 (5 bases). With the DNA end fitting TRBJ2-7 better, the J assignment may be wrong. Germline values: CDR1 SQVTM, CDR2 ANQGSEA. The CDR3 has 12 amino acids. Here the CDR3 reads CSVGTLSYEQYF. CDR3 sequence (DNA): TGCAGCGTTGGGACACTCTCCTACGAGCAGTACTTC.

This clonotype was detected only a few times. This sequence joins TRBV27 and TRBJ2-1; weak D call: TRBD2 (5 bases). Per the germline V gene, CDR1 is MNHEY and CDR2 is SMNVEV (reference sequence). The CDR3 is 13 residues long. V lost 3 bases and J lost 6, with 9 bases in between. CDR3 amino acids: CASSFNGVNEQFF. CDR3 in DNA: TGTGCCAGCAGTTTCAACGGGGTCAATGAGCAGTTCTTC.

As to this clonotype: A read error may be the cause here, since a much bigger clone is one base away. The gene calls are TRBV12-3 or TRBV12-4 and TRBJ1-1; D might be TRBD1 (5 bases). This CDR3 spans 13 amino acids. The CDR3 bases are TGTGCCTGCAGAGGCAGGGTCCTCGCTGAAGCTTTCTTT. Translated, it gives CACRGRVLAEAFF.

The chain uses TRBV19 and TRBJ2-4, with 7 bases that match TRBD1. The J call is uncertain, as TRBJ2-7 better fits the DNA end. Germline V gene sequence: CDR1 LNHDA, CDR2 SQIVND (reference sequence). The CDR3 totals 16 residues. For the CDR3, the DNA is TGTGCCAGTAGTGCTTCCGGGACAGTCTTAACTTACGAGCAGTACTTC. Protein sequence: CASSASGTVLTYEQYF.

This clonotype came up a few times. The chain links TRBV28 to TRBJ2-7; 8 bases are shared with TRBD1. This CDR3 is built from 15 residues. Trimming at V came to 3 bases and at J to 0 bases, leaving 4 bases not matched to a gene. CDR1 and CDR2 (germline): MDHEN, SYDVKM. The chain's CDR3 is CASSLGDRSSYEQYF. CDR3 nucleotide sequence: TGTGCCAGCAGTTTGGGGGACAGGAGCTCCTACGAGCAGTACTTC.

This clonotype has only a few counts. The chain combines TRBV15 with TRBJ2-5; the match to TRBD2 covers 9 bases. The CDR3 loop spans 18 amino acids. CDR1 and CDR2 (germline): LNHNV, YYDKDF (reference sequence). V dropped 0 bases and J dropped 2; count of bases not matched to a gene: 10. The CDR3 here is CATSRDLRSGGTQETQYF. CDR3 nucleotides: TGTGCCACCAGCAGAGATTTGAGAAGCGGGGGGACTCAAGAGACCCAGTACTTC.

This clonotype was seen more than once but under ten times. The J gene is TRBJ2-5, the V gene TRBV12-3 or TRBV12-4; no clear D gene. Trimming cost V 5 bases and J 1 base, with 11 bases left between them. CDR3 length: 14 residues. The CDR3 nucleotides are TGTGCCAGCAGTCTCCCGGAATCCCAAGAGACCCAGTACTTC. Protein sequence: CASSLPESQETQYF.

V usage is TRBV9 and J usage is TRBJ1-2; 9 nucleotides line up with TRBD1. The CDR3 runs to 15 residues. The V segment lost 0 bases and the J segment 8 bases; nucleotides outside the gene matches: 8. Germline V gives CDR1 SGDLS, CDR2 YYNGEE. The CDR3 region is CASSVDGTGWGGYTF. CDR3 nucleotides: TGTGCCAGCAGCGTAGACGGGACAGGGTGGGGCGGCTACACCTTC.

This sequence joins TRBV27 and TRBJ2-3; D not certain. Trimming pared 5 bases from V and 7 bases from J, leaving 16 bases between. This CDR3 is built from 14 residues. Germline CDR1 reads MNHEY; CDR2 reads SMNVEV (reference sequence). The CDR3 nucleotides read TGTGCCAGCAGTCCCCCGGCCCCGGTAAATACGCAGTATTTT. As protein: CASSPPAPVNTQYF.

The rearrangement joins TRBV18 to TRBJ1-1; perhaps TRBD1 as D (5 bases). Trimming stripped 6 bases from V and 1 base from J, with 12 bases between. The CDR3 sequence is 14 residues long. Germline V gene lookup returns CDR1 KGHSH and CDR2 LQKENI. This chain's CDR3 is CASSLRETNTEAFF. DNA for the CDR3: TGTGCCAGCTCCCTCAGGGAGACGAACACTGAAGCTTTCTTT.

This clonotype appeared a few times. Here the CDR3 DNA reads TGTGCCAGCAGCCCAACCGAGGGGGACACCCTATTCTACGAGCAGTACTTC. It codes for CASSPTEGDTLFYEQYF. This chain joins TRBV7-9 and TRBJ2-7; D may be TRBD1 (6 bases). This CDR3 spans 17 amino acids. Germline V CDR1 and CDR2: SEHNR, FQNEAQ (reference sequence). Trimming took off 5 bases at V and 3 bases at J, with 23 bases between the two ends.

This clonotype has only a few counts. The rearrangement links TRBV29-1 to TRBJ2-1; 8 bases are a match to TRBD2. In germline, CDR1 is SQVTM, CDR2 ANQGSEA. The CDR3 extends over 14 amino acids. CDR3 region: CSAGRGAGGDEQFF. The CDR3 DNA sequence: TGCAGTGCCGGTCGGGGGGCCGGGGGGGATGAGCAGTTCTTC.

The sample holds many counts of this clonotype. The junction shows a germline mismatch at one end, possibly a read error. This chain connects TRBV12-3 or TRBV12-4 to TRBJ2-3; D not certain. This CDR3 has 13 residues. The CDR3 nucleotides read TGTGCCAGCAGCTTAGTGGGCACAGATACGCAGTATTTT. Translation gives CASSLVGTDTQYF.

This chain joins TRBV5-1 and TRBJ2-7; TRBD2 aligns across 12 bases. The junction had 9 bases not matched to a gene; V was cut back by 4 bases and J by 7 bases. This CDR3 spans 15 amino acids. Germline values: CDR1 SGHRS, CDR2 YFSETQ. This CDR3 reads CASSPRLAGVEEQYF. In nucleotides, the CDR3 is TGCGCCAGCAGCCCGAGACTAGCGGGAGTGGAAGAGCAGTACTTC.

The chain carries TRBV15 and TRBJ2-1, with 7 positions matching TRBD2. CDR1 and CDR2 (germline): LNHNV, YYDKDF (reference sequence). The CDR3 runs to 14 residues. The trim removed 1 base at V and 8 bases at J, leaving 5 bases unmatched. The CDR3 is CATSRVSRGDEQFF. The CDR3 nucleotides are TGTGCCACCAGCAGAGTATCCCGGGGGGATGAGCAGTTCTTC.

This clonotype came up a few times. CDR3 DNA sequence: TGCGCCAGCAGCGCCGGGACAGCCATCTATGGCTACACCTTC. Translating gives CASSAGTAIYGYTF. The chain joins TRBV4-3 to TRBJ1-2, with 7 bases that match TRBD1. This CDR3 is 14 amino acids long. Germline CDR1 and CDR2: LGHNA and YSLEER. With V trimmed by 5 bases and J by 4 bases, 7 bases remained unmatched.

This clonotype has a count of ten or more. In nucleotides, the CDR3 is TGCAGCGTTGAGGAGGGGCGCGAGGACGAGCAGTACTTC. This translates into CSVEEGREDEQYF. V is TRBV29-1 and J is TRBJ2-7, with D tentatively TRBD2 (6 bases). The V end was cut by 3 bases, the J end by 5 bases, with 14 bases between. There are 13 residues in the CDR3. Germline lookup yields CDR1 SQVTM and CDR2 ANQGSEA.

This clonotype was seen more than once but under ten times. The V gene is TRBV12-3 or TRBV12-4, the J gene TRBJ1-6, with D maybe TRBD1 (5 bases). This CDR3 is 14 amino acids long. Trimming stripped 3 bases from V and 7 bases from J, with 10 bases between. The CDR3 loop is CASSFAGSNSPLHF. The CDR3 region has the DNA TGTGCCAGCAGTTTCGCAGGGTCGAATTCACCCCTCCACTTT.

J is TRBJ2-4 and V is TRBV6-2 or TRBV6-3, with D tentatively TRBD2 (8 bases). CDR1 and CDR2 (germline): MNHEY, SVGEGT. The CDR3 has 14 residues. The ends were cut back, 5 bases at V and 9 bases at J, with 17 bases in the middle. DNA of the CDR3: TGTGCCAGCAGTCAAACGACAGGGACTAGCATTCAGTACTTC. Its translation: CASSQTTGTSIQYF.

This clonotype was picked up a small number of times. The V gene is TRBV20-1, the J gene TRBJ2-5; 10 bases fit TRBD2. Germline V gives CDR1 DFQATT, CDR2 SNEGSKA (reference sequence). Germline trimming cut 6 bases from V and 1 base from J; bases unmatched to any gene: 5. This CDR3 contains 14 residues. CDR3 in DNA: TGCAGTGCACTTAGCGGGGGGCCCCAAGAGACCCAGTACTTC. Its translation is CSALSGGPQETQYF.

A word on this clonotype: Mismatch with germline at one junction end may stem from a read error. The chain recombines TRBV7-4 with TRBJ2-3; possibly TRBD2 for D (6 bases). CDR1 is SGHVT and CDR2 is SQSDAQ in the germline V gene. This CDR3 has 13 amino acids. The CDR3 loop reads CASDRRGADAQYF. The CDR3 region has the DNA TGTGCCAGCGACCGGAGGGGAGCAGATGCGCAGTATTTT.

In this sample, this clonotype turned up a few times. The V and J genes are TRBV20-1 and TRBJ2-3, with D maybe TRBD2 (5 bases). Germline CDR1 DFQATT, CDR2 SNEGSKA (reference sequence). Trimming left V 1 base short and J 4 bases short, with 9 bases between. The CDR3 contains 13 residues. The chain's CDR3 is CSARAPDSDTQYF. The CDR3 nucleotides read TGCAGTGCTAGAGCCCCGGACTCAGATACGCAGTATTTT.